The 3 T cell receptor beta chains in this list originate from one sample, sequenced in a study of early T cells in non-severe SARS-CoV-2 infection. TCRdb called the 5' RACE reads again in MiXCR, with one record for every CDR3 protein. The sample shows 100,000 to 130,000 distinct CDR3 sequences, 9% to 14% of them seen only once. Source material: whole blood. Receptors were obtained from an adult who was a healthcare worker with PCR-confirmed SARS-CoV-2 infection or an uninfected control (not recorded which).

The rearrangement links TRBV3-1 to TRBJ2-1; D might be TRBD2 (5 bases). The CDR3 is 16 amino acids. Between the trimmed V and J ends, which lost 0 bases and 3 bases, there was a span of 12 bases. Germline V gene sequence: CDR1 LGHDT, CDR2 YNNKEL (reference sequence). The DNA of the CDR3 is TGTGCCAGCAGCCAAGACCCTAGCTGGAGCTACAATGAGCAGTTCTTC. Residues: CASSQDPSWSYNEQFF.

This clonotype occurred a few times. CDR3 sequence: CASGTSIVYEQYF. DNA of the CDR3: TGTGCCAGCGGAACCTCCATAGTCTACGAGCAGTACTTC. J is TRBJ2-7 and V is TRBV27; D ambiguous. Germline assignment: CDR1 MNHEY and CDR2 SMNVEV (reference sequence). The CDR3 covers 13 residues. V gave up 8 bases and J gave up 3 bases, with 14 bases separating them.

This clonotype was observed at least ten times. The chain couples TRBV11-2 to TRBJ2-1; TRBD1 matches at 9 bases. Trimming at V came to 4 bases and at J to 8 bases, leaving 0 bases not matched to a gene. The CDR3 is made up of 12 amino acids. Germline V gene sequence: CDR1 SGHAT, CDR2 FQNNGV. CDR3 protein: CASSWTGDEQFF. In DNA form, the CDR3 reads TGTGCCAGCAGCTGGACAGGGGATGAGCAGTTCTTC.